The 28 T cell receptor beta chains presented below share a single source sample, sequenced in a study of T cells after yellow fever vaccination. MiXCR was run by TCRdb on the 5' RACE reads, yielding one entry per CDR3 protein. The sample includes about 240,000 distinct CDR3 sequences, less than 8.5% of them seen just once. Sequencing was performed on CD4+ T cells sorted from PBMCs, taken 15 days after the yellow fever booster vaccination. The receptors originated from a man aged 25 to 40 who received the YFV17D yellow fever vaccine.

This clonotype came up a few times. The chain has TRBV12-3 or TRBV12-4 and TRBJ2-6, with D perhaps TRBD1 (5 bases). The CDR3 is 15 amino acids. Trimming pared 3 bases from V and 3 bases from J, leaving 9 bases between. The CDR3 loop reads CASSLRRGGANVLTF. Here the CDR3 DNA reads TGTGCCAGCAGTTTGAGAAGGGGTGGGGCCAACGTCCTGACTTTC.

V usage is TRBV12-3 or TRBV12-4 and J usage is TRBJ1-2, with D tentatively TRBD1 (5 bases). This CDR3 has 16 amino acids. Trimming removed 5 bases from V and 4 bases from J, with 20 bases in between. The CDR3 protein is CASSVPTALGSYGYTF. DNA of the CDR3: TGTGCCAGCAGTGTGCCGACAGCCCTAGGGAGCTATGGCTACACCTTC.

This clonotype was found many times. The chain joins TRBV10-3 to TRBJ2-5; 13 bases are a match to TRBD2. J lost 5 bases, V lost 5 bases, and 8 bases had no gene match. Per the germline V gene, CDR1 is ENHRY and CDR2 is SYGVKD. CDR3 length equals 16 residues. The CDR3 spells CAISQGTSGMGETQYF. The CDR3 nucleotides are TGTGCCATCAGTCAGGGGACTAGCGGGATGGGGGAGACCCAGTACTTC.

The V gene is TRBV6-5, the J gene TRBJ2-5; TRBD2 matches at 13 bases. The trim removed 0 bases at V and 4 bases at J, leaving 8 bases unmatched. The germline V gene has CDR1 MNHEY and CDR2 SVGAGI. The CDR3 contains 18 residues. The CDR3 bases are TGTGCCAGCAGTTACTCGATAGGGGGACTAGCGGGACTAGAGACCCAGTACTTC. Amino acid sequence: CASSYSIGGLAGLETQYF.

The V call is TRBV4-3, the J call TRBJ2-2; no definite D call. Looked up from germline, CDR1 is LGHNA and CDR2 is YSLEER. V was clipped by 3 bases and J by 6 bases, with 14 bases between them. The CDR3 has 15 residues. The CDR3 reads CASSQANTVPGELFF. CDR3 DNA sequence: TGCGCCAGCAGCCAGGCTAACACGGTGCCCGGGGAGCTGTTTTTT.

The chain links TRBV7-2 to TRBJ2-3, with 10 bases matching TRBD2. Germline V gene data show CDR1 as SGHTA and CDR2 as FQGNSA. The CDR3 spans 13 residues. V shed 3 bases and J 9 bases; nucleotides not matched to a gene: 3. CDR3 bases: TGTGCCAGCAGCTTGAAGCGGGAGGGGACGCAGTATTTT. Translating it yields CASSLKREGTQYF.

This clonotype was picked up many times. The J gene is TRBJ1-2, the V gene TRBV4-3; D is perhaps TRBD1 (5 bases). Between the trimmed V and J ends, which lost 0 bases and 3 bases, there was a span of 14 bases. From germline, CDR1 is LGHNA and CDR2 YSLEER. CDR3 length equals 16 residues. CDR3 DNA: TGCGCCAGCAGCCAAGAGGGGGGTTCATTCGACTATGGCTACACCTTC. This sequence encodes CASSQEGGSFDYGYTF.

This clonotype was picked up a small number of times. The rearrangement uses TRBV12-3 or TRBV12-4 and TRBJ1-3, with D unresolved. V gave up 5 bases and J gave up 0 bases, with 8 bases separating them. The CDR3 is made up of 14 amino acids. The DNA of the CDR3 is TGTGCCAGCAGTGAAGAAATCTCTGGAAACACCATATATTTT. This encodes CASSEEISGNTIYF.

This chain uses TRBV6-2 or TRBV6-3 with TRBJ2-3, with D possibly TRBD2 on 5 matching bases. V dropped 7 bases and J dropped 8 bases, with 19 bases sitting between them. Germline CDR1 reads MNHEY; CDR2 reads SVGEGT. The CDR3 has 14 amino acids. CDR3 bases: TGTGCCAGCAATTCAAGGCTACCAGAGGGTACGCAGTATTTT. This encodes CASNSRLPEGTQYF.

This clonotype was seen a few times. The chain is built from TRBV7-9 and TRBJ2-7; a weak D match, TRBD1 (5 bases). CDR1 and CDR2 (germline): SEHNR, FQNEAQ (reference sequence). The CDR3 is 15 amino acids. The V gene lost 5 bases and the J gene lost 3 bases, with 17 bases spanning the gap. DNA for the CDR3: TGTGCCAGCAGCGGGCGGTCTGACAGCCTCTACGAGCAGTACTTC. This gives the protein CASSGRSDSLYEQYF.

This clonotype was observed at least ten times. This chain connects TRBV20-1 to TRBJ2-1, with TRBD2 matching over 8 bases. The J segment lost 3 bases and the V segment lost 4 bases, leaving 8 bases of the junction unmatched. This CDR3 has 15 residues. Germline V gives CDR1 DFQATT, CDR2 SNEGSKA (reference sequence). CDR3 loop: CSATSSSGLYNEQFF. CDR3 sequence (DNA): TGCAGTGCTACTTCATCTAGCGGGCTCTACAATGAGCAGTTCTTC.

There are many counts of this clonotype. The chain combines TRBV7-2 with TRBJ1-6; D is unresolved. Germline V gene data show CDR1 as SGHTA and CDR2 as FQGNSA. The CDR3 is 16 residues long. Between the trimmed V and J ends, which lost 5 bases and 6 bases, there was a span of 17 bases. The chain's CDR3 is CASSLKASNLNSPLHF. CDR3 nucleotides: TGTGCCAGCAGCCTGAAAGCCTCCAACCTTAATTCACCCCTCCACTTT.

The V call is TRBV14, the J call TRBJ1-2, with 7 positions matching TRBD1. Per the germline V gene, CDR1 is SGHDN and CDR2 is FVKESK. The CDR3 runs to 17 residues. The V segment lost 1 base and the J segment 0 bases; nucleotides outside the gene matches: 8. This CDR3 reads CASSQGGGDLANYGYTF. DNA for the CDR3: TGTGCCAGCAGCCAAGGAGGGGGCGACCTAGCTAACTATGGCTACACCTTC.

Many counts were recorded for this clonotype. CDR3 DNA sequence: TGTGCCAGCAGCTCCTTAGGGGAGCAGTACTTC. Translating gives CASSSLGEQYF. The chain couples TRBV3-1 to TRBJ2-7; no clear D. Trimming removed 5 bases at V and 7 bases at J, with 9 bases between. Germline V CDR1 and CDR2: LGHDT, YNNKEL (reference sequence). The CDR3 covers 11 residues.

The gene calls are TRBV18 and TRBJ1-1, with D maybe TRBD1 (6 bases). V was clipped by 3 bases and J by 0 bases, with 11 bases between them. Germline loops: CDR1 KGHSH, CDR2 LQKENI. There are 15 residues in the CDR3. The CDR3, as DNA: TGTGCCAGCTCACCGTCCCGGGACATGAACACTGAAGCTTTCTTT. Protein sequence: CASSPSRDMNTEAFF.

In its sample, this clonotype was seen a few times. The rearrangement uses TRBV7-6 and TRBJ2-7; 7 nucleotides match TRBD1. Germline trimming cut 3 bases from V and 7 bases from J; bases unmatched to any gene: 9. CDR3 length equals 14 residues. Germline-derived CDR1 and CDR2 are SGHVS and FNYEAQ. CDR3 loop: CASSLYGTVGEQYF. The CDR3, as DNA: TGTGCCAGCAGCTTGTACGGGACAGTGGGAGAGCAGTACTTC.

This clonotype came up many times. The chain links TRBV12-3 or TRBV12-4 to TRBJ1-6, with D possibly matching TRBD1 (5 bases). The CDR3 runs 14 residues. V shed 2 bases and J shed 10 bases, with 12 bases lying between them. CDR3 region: CASSLPPGRSPLHF. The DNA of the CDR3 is TGTGCCAGCAGTTTACCCCCAGGGAGATCACCCCTCCACTTT.

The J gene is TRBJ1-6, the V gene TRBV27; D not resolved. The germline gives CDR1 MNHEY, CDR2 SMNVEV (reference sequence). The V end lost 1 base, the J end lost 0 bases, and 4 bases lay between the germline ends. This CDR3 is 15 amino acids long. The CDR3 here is CASSLFSSYNSPLHF. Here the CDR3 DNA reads TGTGCCAGCAGTTTATTTAGCTCCTATAATTCACCCCTCCACTTT.

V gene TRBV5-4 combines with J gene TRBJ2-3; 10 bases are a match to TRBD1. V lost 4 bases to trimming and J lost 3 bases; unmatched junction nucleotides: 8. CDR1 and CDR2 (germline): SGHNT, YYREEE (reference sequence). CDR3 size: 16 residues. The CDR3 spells CASSARQGAMTDTQYF. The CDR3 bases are TGTGCCAGCAGCGCACGACAGGGGGCTATGACAGATACGCAGTATTTT.

CDR3: CASRISGTETYEQYF. CDR3 coding DNA: TGTGCCAGCAGGATAAGCGGGACAGAAACCTACGAGCAGTACTTC. The V and J genes are TRBV6-5 and TRBJ2-7, with D perhaps being TRBD1 or TRBD2 (7 bases each). Trimming pared 6 bases from V and 2 bases from J, leaving 17 bases between. CDR3 length equals 15 residues. Germline CDR1 reads MNHEY; CDR2 reads SVGAGI.

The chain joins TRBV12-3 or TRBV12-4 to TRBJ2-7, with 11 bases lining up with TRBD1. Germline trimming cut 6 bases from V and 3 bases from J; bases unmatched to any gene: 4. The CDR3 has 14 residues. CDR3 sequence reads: CASRFGTGGYEQYF. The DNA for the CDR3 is TGTGCCAGCAGGTTTGGGACAGGGGGCTACGAGCAGTACTTC.

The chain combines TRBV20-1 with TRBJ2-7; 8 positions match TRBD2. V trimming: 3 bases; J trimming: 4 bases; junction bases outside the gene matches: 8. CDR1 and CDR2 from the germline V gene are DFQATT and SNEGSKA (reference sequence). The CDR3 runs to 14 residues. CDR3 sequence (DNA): TGCAGTGCTAGGACCGGCAGCGGGAGATACGAGCAGTACTTC. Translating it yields CSARTGSGRYEQYF.

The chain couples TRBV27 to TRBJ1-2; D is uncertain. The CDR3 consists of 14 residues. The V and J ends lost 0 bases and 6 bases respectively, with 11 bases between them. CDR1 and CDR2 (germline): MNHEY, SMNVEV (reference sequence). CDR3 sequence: CASSLSKALNGYTF. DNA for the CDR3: TGTGCCAGCAGTTTATCGAAGGCTTTAAATGGCTACACCTTC.

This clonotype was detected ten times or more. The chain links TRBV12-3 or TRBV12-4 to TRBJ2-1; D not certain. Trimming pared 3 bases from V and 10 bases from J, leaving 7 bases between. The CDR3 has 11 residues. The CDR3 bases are TGTGCCAGCAGTTTGGCAGGCGAGCAGTTCTTC. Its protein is CASSLAGEQFF.

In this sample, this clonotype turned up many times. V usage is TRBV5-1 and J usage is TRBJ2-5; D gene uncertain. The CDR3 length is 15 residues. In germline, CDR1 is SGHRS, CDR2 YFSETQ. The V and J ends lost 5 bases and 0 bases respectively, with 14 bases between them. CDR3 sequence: CASRPTSSNQETQYF. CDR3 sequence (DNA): TGCGCCAGCAGGCCCACTTCCAGTAACCAAGAGACCCAGTACTTC. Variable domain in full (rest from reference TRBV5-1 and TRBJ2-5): KAGVTQTPRYLIKTRGQQVTLSCSPISGHRSVSWYQQTPGQGLQFLFEYFSETQRNKGNFPGRFSGRQFSNSRSEMNVSTLELGDSALYLCASRPTSSNQETQYFGPGTRLLVL.

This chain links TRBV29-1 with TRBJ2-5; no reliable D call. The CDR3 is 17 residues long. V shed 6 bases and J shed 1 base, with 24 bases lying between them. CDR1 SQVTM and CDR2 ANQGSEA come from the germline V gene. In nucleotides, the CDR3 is TGCAGCGTCCCCTCCCAACCCTACTCGCGGCCCCAAGAGACCCAGTACTTC. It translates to CSVPSQPYSRPQETQYF.

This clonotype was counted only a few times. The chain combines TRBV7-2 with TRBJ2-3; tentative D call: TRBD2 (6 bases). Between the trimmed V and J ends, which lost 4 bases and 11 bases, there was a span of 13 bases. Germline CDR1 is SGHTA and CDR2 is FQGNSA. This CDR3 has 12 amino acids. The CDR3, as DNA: TGTGCCAGCAGCTGGGCCGGGACTGAGCAGTATTTT. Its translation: CASSWAGTEQYF. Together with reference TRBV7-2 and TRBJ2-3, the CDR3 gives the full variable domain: GAGVSQSPSNKVTEKGKDVELRCDPISGHTALYWYRQSLGQGLEFLIYFQGNSAPDKSGLPSDRFSAERTGGSVSTLTIQRTQQEDSAVYLCASSWAGTEQYFGPGTRLTVL.

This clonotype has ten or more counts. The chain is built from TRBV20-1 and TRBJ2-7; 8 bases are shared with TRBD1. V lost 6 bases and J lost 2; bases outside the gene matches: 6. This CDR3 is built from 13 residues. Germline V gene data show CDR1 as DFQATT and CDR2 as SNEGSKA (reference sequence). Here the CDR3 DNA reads TGCAGTGCCAGGACAGGGTCGGCCTACGAGCAGTACTTC. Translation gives CSARTGSAYEQYF.